The 3 T cell receptor beta chains below were found in one sample sequenced in a study of blood T cells in healthy people across ages (dated by TCRdb to the mid-2010s). Library creation used 5' RACE. Sequencing was performed on an Illumina HiSeq 2500. A second PCR of roughly 6 to 11 cycles was run with a J-beta primer mix and a sample-barcoded 5' primer. TCRdb redid the processing of the public reads, applying fastp at Q25 and MiXCR, and retained in-frame beta chains. CDR3 protein sequences are deduplicated, and each keeps its most common genes and DNA. A total of a few hundred thousand distinct CDR3 sequences appear in this sample, about 55% of them only once. 45% to 65% of the sample rests with the top ten. Input material: blood. These receptors were taken from a man between 60 and 70 years old in good health.

The chain joins TRBV2 to TRBJ2-7; no firm D call. The J call is doubtful: the DNA matches TRBJ2-5 better. The CDR3 runs to 11 residues. In germline, CDR1 is SNHLY, CDR2 FYNNEI. CDR3 sequence reads: CASSEMGTQYF. As DNA, the CDR3 is TGTGCCAGCAGTGAAATGGGGACCCAGTACTTC.

At least ten counts were recorded for this clonotype. The chain employs TRBV4-3 and TRBJ2-3; no firm D call. The CDR3 runs 15 residues. The ends were cut back, 0 bases at V and 1 base at J, with 8 bases in the middle. Looked up from germline, CDR1 is LGHNA and CDR2 is YSLEER. CDR3 nucleotide sequence: TGCGCCAGCAGCCAAGAGCTGGCCCGCACAGATACGCAGTATTTT. This gives the protein CASSQELARTDTQYF.

This clonotype was detected only a few times. The CDR3 DNA follows: TGCAGCGTTGAGCCCGGAGGGGGTGAGCAGTTCTTC. Protein: CSVEPGGGEQFF. This chain uses TRBV29-1 with TRBJ2-1, with D possibly being TRBD1 or TRBD2 (6 bases each). Deletions cut 3 bases from V and 9 bases from J, with 12 bases between. Per germline, CDR1 SQVTM and CDR2 ANQGSEA. The CDR3 loop spans 12 amino acids.